The rows below give T cell receptor beta chains drawn from one sample of a study of lymphopenia after photon versus proton radiotherapy. The data were produced by immunoSEQ multiplex PCR, yet TCRdb's version contains in-frame clones alone and is incomplete. The data show about 26,000 clones, roughly 80% seen once. This sample comprised peripheral blood, obtained from a patient treated with photon-based radiotherapy. The source is a woman in her forties or fifties with pancreatic cancer. Each CDR3 is given with its conserved first and last residue. D genes are given only for firm matches. Clone size is stated in some rows and not others, as once, few, many or a class when expanded.

abundance,len,j_gene,d_gene,v_gene,CDR3nt,CDR3aa
.,14,TRBJ1-2,.,TRBV19,TGTGCCAGTGGTCCCGGGACGCGTAACTATGGCTACACCTTC,CASGPGTRNYGYTF
.,14,TRBJ2-7,.,TRBV14,TGTGCCAGCAGCCTACTAGAAGCTAAGTACGAGCAGTACTTC,CASSLLEAKYEQYF
.,13,TRBJ2-7,TRBD1,TRBV7-9,TGTGCCAGCAGCCAGGGACAGGGCGGCGAGCAGTACTTC,CASSQGQGGEQYF
.,16,TRBJ1-4,.,TRBV30,TGTGCCTGGAGTCCGGGGGGACGGTGGACATTTGAAAAACTGTTTTTT,CAWSPGGRWTFEKLFF
.,14,TRBJ2-7,TRBD2,TRBV6-1,TGTGCCAGCAGTAAGACTAGCAGCCTCTACGAGCAGTACTTC,CASSKTSSLYEQYF
.,10,TRBJ2-5,.,TRBV27,TGTGCCCCGCCAGAGGAGACCCAGTACTTC,CAPPEETQYF
.,16,TRBJ1-4,.,TRBV7-8,TGTGCCAGCAGCGGTGGGGGGGCTCCAACTAATGAAAAACTGTTTTTT,CASSGGGAPTNEKLFF
.,15,TRBJ2-3,TRBD2,TRBV6-1,TGTGCCAGCAGTCCCCCGACTAGCGGGAGGGATACGCAGTATTTT,CASSPPTSGRDTQYF
.,15,TRBJ2-7,TRBD2,TRBV6-5,TGTGCCAGCAGTTACCCCGGGGCTAGCGGCTACGAGCAGTACTTC,CASSYPGASGYEQYF
.,15,TRBJ2-1,TRBD2,TRBV6-5,TGTGCCAGCAGGGGAGCTAGCGGCACCTACAATGAGCAGTTCTTC,CASRGASGTYNEQFF
.,15,TRBJ2-7,TRBD2,TRBV6-6,TGTGCCAGCAGTTACCCCGGGGCTAGCGGCTACGAGCAGTACTTC,CASSYPGASGYEQYF
.,14,TRBJ1-3,.,TRBV6-5,TGTGCCAGTAAAGGACAGCACCTTGGAAACACCATATATTTT,CASKGQHLGNTIYF
.,15,TRBJ2-1,.,TRBV2,TGTGCCAGCAGCGTCCCGGGAAAACAGTACAATGAGCAGTTCTTC,CASSVPGKQYNEQFF
once,15,TRBJ2-7,TRBD1,TRBV9,TGTGCCAGCAGCGGAGGGGACAGTCTCTCCTACGAGCAGTACTTC,CASSGGDSLSYEQYF
once,16,TRBJ2-2,TRBD2,TRBV28,TGTGCCAGCAGCAAACTGACGGGCGGGAGAGCCGGGGAGCTGTTTTTT,CASSKLTGGRAGELFF
few,13,TRBJ1-5,.,TRBV2,TGTGCCAGCAGTCCGGACACTCATCAGCCCCAGCATTTT,CASSPDTHQPQHF
.,16,TRBJ2-1,TRBD2,TRBV25-1,TGTGCCAGCAGTGAAGACAGGACTAGCGGGAGCAATGAGCAGTTCTTC,CASSEDRTSGSNEQFF
.,11,TRBJ2-1,.,TRBV2,TGTGCCAGCAGTGCGGGGAAGTCCCCCCTCTTC,CASSAGKSPLF
.,15,TRBJ1-3,.,TRBV6-1,TGTGCCAGTCCGGGGGGGGACGCGCTGGGAAACACCATATATTTT,CASPGGDALGNTIYF
.,15,TRBJ1-5,TRBD1,TRBV19,TGTGCCAGTAGACCCGGGACAGGGGGACGACAGCCCCAGCATTTT,CASRPGTGGRQPQHF
.,13,TRBJ1-4,.,TRBV2,TGTGCCAGCAGTGAGCTCCCTCGGGAAAAACTGTTTTTT,CASSELPREKLFF
medium-sized,18,TRBJ1-5,TRBD1,TRBV2,TGTGCCAGCAGTGAGAGACGGGCCTTACAGGGGTTGGGTCAGCCCCAGCATTTT,CASSERRALQGLGQPQHF
once,15,TRBJ2-7,.,TRBV5-6,TGTGCCAGCAGGGGGGGACCGACTTCGGCCTACGAGCAGTACTTC,CASRGGPTSAYEQYF
.,16,TRBJ1-4,.,TRBV18,TGTGCCAGCTCACCAAGTCAGGCGGGGACTGGGGAAAAACTGTTTTTT,CASSPSQAGTGEKLFF
.,17,TRBJ2-6,.,TRBV7-9,TGTGCCAGCAGCTCCCTCCTAGGGGGGGCTGGGGCCAACGTCCTGACTTTC,CASSSLLGGAGANVLTF
.,12,TRBJ2-3,.,TRBV7-8,TGTGCCAGCAGGGGGGAGGTGGATACGCAGTATTTT,CASRGEVDTQYF
.,15,TRBJ1-1,TRBD1,TRBV7-2,TGTGCCAGCAGCTTCTCCAGGGGGCAGAACACTGAAGCTTTCTTT,CASSFSRGQNTEAFF
few,14,TRBJ2-7,.,TRBV5-5,TGTGCCAGCAGCTTGGGCTCATTGACCTACGAGCAGTACTTC,CASSLGSLTYEQYF
.,16,TRBJ2-3,TRBD2,TRBV6-4,TGTGCCAGCAGTGACTCCGGGGGAGGGTCCACAGATACGCAGTATTTT,CASSDSGGGSTDTQYF
once,14,TRBJ2-7,.,TRBV29-1,TGCAGCGTTGATGACGGTACCGGTTCCTACGAGCAGTACTTC,CSVDDGTGSYEQYF
.,14,TRBJ2-7,.,TRBV27,TGTGCCAGCAGTTTAATAGGGAACCACTACGAGCAGTACTTC,CASSLIGNHYEQYF
once,15,TRBJ2-7,.,TRBV5-1,TGCGCCAGCAGCTCAGCCTCAACAGGGAACTACGAGCAGTACTTC,CASSSASTGNYEQYF
few,18,TRBJ2-5,TRBD2,TRBV5-4,TGTGCCAGCAGCCCGGGACTAGCGGGAGTGGGAGCTCAAGAGACCCAGTACTTC,CASSPGLAGVGAQETQYF
once,17,TRBJ2-2,TRBD1,TRBV2,TGTGCCAGCAGTGGCCAACAGGGGGTTGGAGGCACCGGGGAGCTGTTTTTT,CASSGQQGVGGTGELFF
.,12,TRBJ1-5,.,TRBV6-1,TGTGCCAGCAGTCCCGCTAATCAGCCCCAGCATTTT,CASSPANQPQHF
.,17,TRBJ1-5,.,TRBV16,TGTGCCAGCAGCCTCCCCGGGCAGGGGCGAGGCAATCAGCCCCAGCATTTT,CASSLPGQGRGNQPQHF